This section outlines one T cell receptor beta chain sequence together with its context. What it binds is not known. The source of the sample is a study of cytomegalovirus exposure and HLA in healthy donors. As for the study in general: Within an early data release were about 85 million unique TCRs drawn from HLA-typed donors.

General observations from the study: A highly shared variant cluster was judged a likely technical artifact. 15,000 to 20,000 TCR beta sequences were associated with HLA alleles at 0.05 false discovery rate in a later analysis.

The CDR3 runs 15 residues. Unmatched junction bases numbered 8, after V lost 5 bases and J lost 4 bases. The germline V gene encodes CDR1 MDHEN and CDR2 SYDVKM. This PCR relied on a set of 60 Vbeta primers and 13 Jbeta primers. TCRdb keeps only in-frame clones here, not all; method: immunoSEQ multiplex PCR. The data show 100,000 to 150,000 clones, 66% seen once. The chain has TRBV28 and TRBJ2-3, with 8 bases fitting TRBD1. The receptor comes from a man aged 18 to 29 in good health and CMV-seronegative. The sequencing input was PBMCs. The CDR3 DNA sequence: TGTGCCAGCAGTCCTTACCGGACAGGGTCAGATACGCAGTATTTT. This encodes CASSPYRTGSDTQYF.